Listed here are 26 T cell receptor beta chains from one sample, sequenced in a study of cytomegalovirus exposure and HLA in healthy donors. With 60 Vbeta and 13 Jbeta primers, the PCR was carried out. Data came from immunoSEQ multiplex PCR; TCRdb stores just in-frame clones and leaves some out. The profile shows 99,000 or so clones, 65% to 85% of them singletons. Sequenced material: PBMCs. The origin of the receptors is a man aged 18 to 30 in good health and CMV-seronegative.

Of note for this clone: Other nucleotide sequences in the sample specify the same CDR3. The chain recombines TRBV7-2 with TRBJ2-3; D perhaps matches TRBD1 (5 bases). Germline CDR1 is SGHTA and CDR2 is FQGNSA. CDR3 size: 13 residues. The V gene lost 0 bases and the J gene lost 6 bases, with 7 bases spanning the gap. DNA of the CDR3: TGTGCCAGCAGCTTAGCCAGGGCCGATACGCAGTATTTT. Its protein is CASSLARADTQYF.

The sample holds one count of this clone. The junction differs from germline at one of its ends, possibly a read error. The chain employs TRBV7-9 and TRBJ2-7; TRBD1 aligns across 7 bases. CDR1 is SEHNR, CDR2 FQNEAQ, per germline (reference sequence). The CDR3 runs 14 residues. CDR3 in amino acids: CSSSLDGTVYEQYF. CDR3 bases: TGTTCCAGCAGCTTAGATGGGACAGTCTACGAGCAGTACTTC.

The chain recombines TRBV28 with TRBJ1-2; D gene uncertain. The length of the CDR3 is 12 residues. Germline assignment: CDR1 MDHEN and CDR2 SYDVKM. V was clipped by 2 bases and J by 8 bases, with 9 bases between them. The DNA of the CDR3 is TGTGCCAGCAGTTTAGCGACAAGCGGCTACACCTTC. Its protein is CASSLATSGYTF.

The chain uses TRBV19 and TRBJ2-1; 10 nucleotides agree with TRBD1. The CDR3 has 16 residues. The V gene's germline CDR1 is LNHDA and CDR2 SQIVND (reference sequence). Trimming cost V 4 bases and J 12 bases; bases outside gene matches: 15. In nucleotides, the CDR3 is TGTGCCAGTAGTAAAGCTCCGGGACAGGGGAATATCGTGCAGTTCTTC. It translates to CASSKAPGQGNIVQFF.

This clone was counted between two and nine times. V usage is TRBV5-1 and J usage is TRBJ2-7; TRBD1 agrees at 11 bases. V lost 3 bases to trimming and J lost 6 bases; unmatched junction nucleotides: 5. The germline V gene encodes CDR1 SGHRS and CDR2 YFSETQ. The CDR3 sequence is 14 residues long. This chain's CDR3 is CASSWAGTGGEQYF. CDR3 DNA: TGCGCCAGCAGCTGGGCTGGGACAGGGGGCGAGCAGTACTTC.

The chain links TRBV4-1 to TRBJ2-7; D uncertain. The CDR3 contains 17 residues. V was trimmed by 1 base and J by 5 bases, leaving 21 bases between them. Germline CDR1 reads MGHRA; CDR2 reads YSYEKL. In DNA form, the CDR3 reads TGCGCCAGCAGCCAAGTGCCGGAGCCTCGCCCCTCGCACGAGCAGTACTTC. This translates into CASSQVPEPRPSHEQYF.

The chain employs TRBV28 and TRBJ2-1; no clear D gene. Trimming removed 2 bases at V and 2 bases at J, with 7 bases between. Looked up from germline, CDR1 is MDHEN and CDR2 is SYDVKM. The length of the CDR3 is 14 residues. The CDR3, as DNA: TGTGCCAGCAGTTTAACTCCTCCCTACAATGAGCAGTTCTTC. It codes for CASSLTPPYNEQFF. Variable domain in full (rest from reference TRBV28 and TRBJ2-1): DVKVTQSSRYLVKRTGEKVFLECVQDMDHENMFWYRQDPGLGLRLIYFSYDVKMKEKGDIPEGYSVSREKKERFSLILESASTNQTSMYLCASSLTPPYNEQFFGPGTRLTVL.

V and J are TRBV28 and TRBJ2-3; D might be TRBD1 (5 bases). Trimming left V 6 bases short and J 2 bases short, with 12 bases between. The germline gives CDR1 MDHEN, CDR2 SYDVKM. The CDR3 spans 14 residues. The CDR3 loop is CASSSDRLTDTQYF. CDR3 DNA sequence: TGTGCCAGCAGCTCTGACAGACTCACAGATACGCAGTATTTT.

V and J are TRBV28 and TRBJ1-5; 8 nucleotides align to TRBD1. In germline, CDR1 is MDHEN, CDR2 SYDVKM. This CDR3 has 16 residues. J gave up 1 base and V 2 bases, and 4 bases lay outside the gene matches. This CDR3 is CASSLPGTGSNQPQHF. The DNA of the CDR3 is TGTGCCAGCAGTTTACCCGGGACAGGAAGCAATCAGCCCCAGCATTTT.

This clone was detected once. The chain uses TRBV15 and TRBJ2-5; 9 bases are shared with TRBD1. The CDR3 consists of 15 residues. V dropped 2 bases and J dropped 5; count of bases not matched to a gene: 6. From germline, CDR1 is LNHNV and CDR2 YYDKDF (reference sequence). The CDR3 sequence is CATSRPTGGWETQYF. The CDR3, as DNA: TGTGCCACCAGCAGACCAACAGGGGGCTGGGAGACCCAGTACTTC.

The chain combines TRBV7-3 with TRBJ2-7; no clear D. V was trimmed by 5 bases and J by 2 bases, leaving 19 bases between them. CDR1 SGHTA and CDR2 FQGTGA come from the germline V gene. The CDR3 runs to 16 residues. CDR3 in amino acids: CASSPGQTLLTYEQYF. The DNA for the CDR3 is TGTGCCAGCAGCCCCGGTCAGACTCTTCTAACCTACGAGCAGTACTTC.

This clone occurred a few times. The CDR3 nucleotides read TGTGCCAGCAGTCCACAGGGGGCGAGTACTGAAGCTTTCTTT. Translating gives CASSPQGASTEAFF. The chain recombines TRBV6-1 with TRBJ1-1; 9 nucleotides agree with TRBD1. V lost 5 bases to trimming and J lost 5 bases; unmatched junction nucleotides: 6. CDR1 MNHNS and CDR2 SASEGT come from the germline V gene. The CDR3 has 14 amino acids.

This chain connects TRBV2 to TRBJ2-7; weak D call: TRBD1 (5 bases). Trimming removed 2 bases at V and 3 bases at J, with 11 bases between. Germline lookup yields CDR1 SNHLY and CDR2 FYNNEI. The CDR3 loop spans 14 amino acids. The CDR3 coding sequence is TGTGCCAGCAGTGAATATACAGGTTACTACGAGCAGTACTTC. It specifies CASSEYTGYYEQYF. The full variable domain, in which reference TRBV2 and TRBJ2-7 provide the parts outside the CDR3, is EPEVTQTPSHQVTQMGQEVILRCVPISNHLYFYWYRQILGQKVEFLVSFYNNEISEKSEIFDDQFSVERPDGSNFTLKIRSTKLEDSAMYFCASSEYTGYYEQYFGPGTRLTVT.

The V call is TRBV4-1, the J call TRBJ1-2; 7 bases map to TRBD1. The germline V gene encodes CDR1 MGHRA and CDR2 YSYEKL. Germline trimming cut 3 bases from V and 7 bases from J; bases unmatched to any gene: 11. The CDR3 totals 15 residues. CDR3 sequence (DNA): TGCGCCAGCAGCCACCTCCGACAGGGAATGCCTGGCTACACCTTC. Its protein product is CASSHLRQGMPGYTF.

The chain uses TRBV27 and TRBJ2-1; possibly TRBD2 for D (6 bases). The ends were cut back, 5 bases at V and 6 bases at J, with 14 bases in the middle. CDR3 length: 14 residues. The germline CDR1 and CDR2 sequences are MNHEY and SMNVEV (reference sequence). The CDR3 region is CASSVMTSSNEQFF. The CDR3 coding sequence is TGTGCCAGCAGTGTGATGACTAGTAGCAATGAGCAGTTCTTC.

The V and J genes are TRBV7-3 and TRBJ2-1, with 11 bases identical to TRBD2. The ends lost 5 bases at V and 5 bases at J; junction bases unmatched: 11. In germline, CDR1 is SGHTA, CDR2 FQGTGA. This CDR3 is 17 amino acids long. CDR3 region: CASSPLPRGLADNEQFF. The CDR3 nucleotides read TGTGCCAGCAGCCCACTACCCCGGGGACTAGCGGACAATGAGCAGTTCTTC. The variable domain in full, completed from reference TRBV7-3 and TRBJ2-1, reads GAGVSQTPSNKVTEKGKYVELRCDPISGHTALYWYRQSLGQGPEFLIYFQGTGAADDSGLPNDRFFAVRPEGSVSTLKIQRTERGDSAVYLCASSPLPRGLADNEQFFGPGTRLTVL.

The chain combines TRBV6-5 with TRBJ2-7, with 10 nucleotides matching TRBD2. The CDR3 sequence is 14 residues long. CDR1 and CDR2 (germline): MNHEY, SVGAGI. Trimming took 6 bases from V and 6 from J; bases not matched to a gene: 8. CDR3 coding DNA: TGTGCCAGCAGGCTAGCGGGAGCCAACCCCGAGCAGTACTTC. Translated: CASRLAGANPEQYF.

This chain uses TRBV5-1 with TRBJ2-1; 8 nucleotides agree with TRBD1. The J segment lost 4 bases and the V segment lost 0 bases, leaving 6 bases of the junction unmatched. Germline CDR1 and CDR2: SGHRS and YFSETQ. This CDR3 region has 16 residues. The CDR3 DNA reads TGCGCCAGCAGCTTGGGGCAGGGGGCTAAGTACAATGAGCAGTTCTTC. This translates into CASSLGQGAKYNEQFF.

The chain employs TRBV7-9 and TRBJ1-2; D is ambiguous. Trimming pared 3 bases from V and 2 bases from J, leaving 10 bases between. Looked up from germline, CDR1 is SEHNR and CDR2 is FQNEAQ (reference sequence). The CDR3 has 14 amino acids. The CDR3 sequence is CASSFSDPNYGYTF. The CDR3 DNA reads TGTGCCAGCAGCTTCAGCGACCCCAACTATGGCTACACCTTC.

The chain joins TRBV5-1 to TRBJ2-7; TRBD2 matches 10 bases. CDR3 length equals 15 residues. CDR1 SGHRS and CDR2 YFSETQ come from the germline V gene. J gave up 4 bases and V 4 bases, and 8 bases lay outside the gene matches. CDR3 loop: CASSHGLAASYEQYF. The DNA for the CDR3 is TGCGCCAGCAGCCACGGACTAGCGGCTAGTTACGAGCAGTACTTC.

The J gene is TRBJ2-1, the V gene TRBV9; possible D gene TRBD2, 6 bases. The CDR3 is 18 amino acids. Germline V CDR1 and CDR2: SGDLS, YYNGEE. Trimming pared 0 bases from V and 8 bases from J, leaving 24 bases between. CDR3 nucleotides: TGTGCCAGCAGCGTAGATTTTGATCGGGGACTTGTCGGGGATGAGCAGTTCTTC. Protein product: CASSVDFDRGLVGDEQFF.

This clone was counted once. The rearrangement joins TRBV6-1 to TRBJ1-1; D is perhaps TRBD1 (6 bases). The V gene lost 6 bases and the J gene lost 3 bases, with 14 bases spanning the gap. This CDR3 region has 14 residues. CDR1 and CDR2 (germline): MNHNS, SASEGT. The CDR3 sequence: CASSIRGWDTEAFF. CDR3 sequence (DNA): TGTGCCAGCAGCATCAGGGGATGGGACACTGAAGCTTTCTTT.

The J gene is TRBJ2-7, the V gene TRBV5-4, with a weak D call TRBD2 (6 bases). This CDR3 contains 14 residues. Trimming shortened V by 4 bases and J by 4 bases, and 15 bases separated the two germline ends. Per germline, CDR1 SGHNT and CDR2 YYREEE (reference sequence). As DNA, the CDR3 is TGTGCCAGCAGCCGCCGGAGGGACCAATACGAGCAGTACTTC. Translation gives CASSRRRDQYEQYF.

This clone was found a few times. The gene calls are TRBV10-3 and TRBJ1-5; 7 bases agree with TRBD1. The CDR3 is made up of 15 amino acids. The V segment lost 3 bases and the J segment 0 bases; nucleotides outside the gene matches: 2. In germline, CDR1 is ENHRY, CDR2 SYGVKD. The CDR3 DNA sequence: TGTGCCATCAGTGAAGAGGGGGCTAGCAATCAGCCCCAGCATTTT. This sequence encodes CAISEEGASNQPQHF.

This chain connects TRBV2 to TRBJ2-7; 16 nucleotides agree with TRBD2. Germline CDR1 reads SNHLY; CDR2 reads FYNNEI. After removal of 7 bases from V and 4 bases from J, the junction contained 4 bases not matched to a gene. This CDR3 spans 15 amino acids. In DNA form, the CDR3 reads TGTGCCAGCAAAGGGACTAGCGGGAGGGGATACGAGCAGTACTTC. Amino acid sequence: CASKGTSGRGYEQYF. Based on the CDR3 plus reference TRBV2 and TRBJ2-7, the full variable domain is EPEVTQTPSHQVTQMGQEVILRCVPISNHLYFYWYRQILGQKVEFLVSFYNNEISEKSEIFDDQFSVERPDGSNFTLKIRSTKLEDSAMYFCASKGTSGRGYEQYFGPGTRLTVT.

This chain connects TRBV6-1 to TRBJ1-2, with D tentatively TRBD1 (5 bases). Germline V gene sequence: CDR1 MNHNS, CDR2 SASEGT. The CDR3 sequence is 12 residues long. The V gene lost 6 bases and the J gene lost 8 bases, with 13 bases spanning the gap. CDR3 bases: TGTGCCAGCAGCTCTCAAGGGGTCGGCTACACCTTC. The encoded protein is CASSSQGVGYTF.